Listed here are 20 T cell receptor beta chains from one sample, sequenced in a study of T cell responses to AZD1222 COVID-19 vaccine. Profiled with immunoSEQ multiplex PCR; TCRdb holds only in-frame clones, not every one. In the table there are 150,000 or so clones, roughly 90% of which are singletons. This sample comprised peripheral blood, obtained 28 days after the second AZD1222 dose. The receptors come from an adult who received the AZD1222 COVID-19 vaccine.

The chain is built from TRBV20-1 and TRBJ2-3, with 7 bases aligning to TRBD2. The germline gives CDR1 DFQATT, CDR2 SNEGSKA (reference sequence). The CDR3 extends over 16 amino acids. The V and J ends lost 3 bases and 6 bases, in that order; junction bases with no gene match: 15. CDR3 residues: CSASQGRGGRVDTQYF. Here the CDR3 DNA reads TGCAGTGCTAGTCAGGGTAGGGGCGGGAGAGTGGATACGCAGTATTTT.

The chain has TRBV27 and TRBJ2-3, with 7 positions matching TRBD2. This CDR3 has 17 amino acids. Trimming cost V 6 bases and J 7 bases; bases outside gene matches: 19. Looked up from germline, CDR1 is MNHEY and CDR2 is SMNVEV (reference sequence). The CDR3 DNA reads TGTGCCAGCAGCCACAGTAACGGGGGGACGAACCTTTATACGCAGTATTTT. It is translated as CASSHSNGGTNLYTQYF.

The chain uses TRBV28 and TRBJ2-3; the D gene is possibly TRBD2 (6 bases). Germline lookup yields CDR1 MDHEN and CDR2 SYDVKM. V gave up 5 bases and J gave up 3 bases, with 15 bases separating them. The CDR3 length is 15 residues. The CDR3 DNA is TGTGCCAGCAGTGGAGCGGGTTCAAAGACAGATACGCAGTATTTT. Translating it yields CASSGAGSKTDTQYF.

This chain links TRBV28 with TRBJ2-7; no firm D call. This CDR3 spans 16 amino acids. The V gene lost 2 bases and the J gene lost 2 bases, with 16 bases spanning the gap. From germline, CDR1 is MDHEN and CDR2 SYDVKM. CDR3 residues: CASSLPPARVAYEQYF. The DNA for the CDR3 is TGTGCCAGCAGTTTACCTCCCGCAAGGGTAGCCTACGAGCAGTACTTC.

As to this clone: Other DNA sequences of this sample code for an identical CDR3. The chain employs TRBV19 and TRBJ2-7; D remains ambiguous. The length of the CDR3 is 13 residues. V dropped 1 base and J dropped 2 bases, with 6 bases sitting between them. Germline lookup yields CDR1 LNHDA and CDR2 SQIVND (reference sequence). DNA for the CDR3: TGTGCCAGTAGTATAGGACCTGCCTACGAGCAGTACTTC. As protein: CASSIGPAYEQYF.

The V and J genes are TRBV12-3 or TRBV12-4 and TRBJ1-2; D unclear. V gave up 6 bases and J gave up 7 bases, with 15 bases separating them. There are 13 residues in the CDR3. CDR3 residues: CASRPYSVRGYTF. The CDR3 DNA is TGTGCCAGCAGACCATATTCTGTACGTGGCTACACCTTC.

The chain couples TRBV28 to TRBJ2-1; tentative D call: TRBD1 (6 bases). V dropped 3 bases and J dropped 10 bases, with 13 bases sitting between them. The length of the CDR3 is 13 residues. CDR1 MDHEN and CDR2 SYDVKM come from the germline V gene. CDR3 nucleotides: TGTGCCAGCAGTTTGCCCCCAGGGGACGAGCAGTTCTTC. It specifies CASSLPPGDEQFF.

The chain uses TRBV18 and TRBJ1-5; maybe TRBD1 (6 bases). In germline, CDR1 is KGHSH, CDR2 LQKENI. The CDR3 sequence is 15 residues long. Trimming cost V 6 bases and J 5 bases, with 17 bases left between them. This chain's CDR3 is CASSRRTEGDQPQHF. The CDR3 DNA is TGTGCCAGCTCCCGCCGGACAGAAGGGGATCAGCCCCAGCATTTT. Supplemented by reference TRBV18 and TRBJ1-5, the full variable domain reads NAGVMQNPRHLVRRRGQEARLRCSPMKGHSHVYWYRQLPEEGLKFMVYLQKENIIDESGMPKERFSAEFPKEGPSILRIQQVVRGDSAAYFCASSRRTEGDQPQHFGDGTRLSIL.

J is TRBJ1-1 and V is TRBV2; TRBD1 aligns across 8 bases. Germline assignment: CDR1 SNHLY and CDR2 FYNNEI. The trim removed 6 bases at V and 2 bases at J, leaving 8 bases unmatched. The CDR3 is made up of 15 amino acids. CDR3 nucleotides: TGTGCCAGCAGCCGCTGGGACAGGACTAACACTGAAGCTTTCTTT. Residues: CASSRWDRTNTEAFF.

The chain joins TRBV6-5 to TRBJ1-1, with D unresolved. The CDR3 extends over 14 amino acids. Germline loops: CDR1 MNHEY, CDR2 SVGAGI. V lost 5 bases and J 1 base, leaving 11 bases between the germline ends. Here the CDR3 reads CASSIVTGNTEAFF. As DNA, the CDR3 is TGTGCCAGCAGTATAGTGACGGGGAACACTGAAGCTTTCTTT.

In nucleotides, the CDR3 is TGCGCCAGCAGCTTGTTCCCGGGCAGAGGGGAGACCCAGTACTTC. Translation gives CASSLFPGRGETQYF. The V call is TRBV5-1, the J call TRBJ2-5; TRBD2 might be the D (5 bases). With 1 base removed from V and 5 bases from J, the gap between germline ends came to 15 bases. The CDR3 has 15 amino acids. Germline V gene data show CDR1 as SGHRS and CDR2 as YFSETQ. The whole variable domain, filled in from reference TRBV5-1 and TRBJ2-5, reads KAGVTQTPRYLIKTRGQQVTLSCSPISGHRSVSWYQQTPGQGLQFLFEYFSETQRNKGNFPGRFSGRQFSNSRSEMNVSTLELGDSALYLCASSLFPGRGETQYFGPGTRLLVL.

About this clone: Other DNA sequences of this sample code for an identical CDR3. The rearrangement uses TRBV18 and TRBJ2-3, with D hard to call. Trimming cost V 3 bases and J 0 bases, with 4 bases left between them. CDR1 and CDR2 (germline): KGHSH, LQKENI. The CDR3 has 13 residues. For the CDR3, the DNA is TGTGCCAGCTCACCCGACAGCACAGATACGCAGTATTTT. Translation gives CASSPDSTDTQYF.

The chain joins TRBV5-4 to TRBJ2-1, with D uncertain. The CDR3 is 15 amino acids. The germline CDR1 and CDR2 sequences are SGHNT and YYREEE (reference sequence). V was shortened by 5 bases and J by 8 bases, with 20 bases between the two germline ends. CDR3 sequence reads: CASSQDRTGPHEQFF. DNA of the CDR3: TGTGCCAGCAGTCAGGACCGGACCGGGCCGCATGAGCAGTTCTTC.

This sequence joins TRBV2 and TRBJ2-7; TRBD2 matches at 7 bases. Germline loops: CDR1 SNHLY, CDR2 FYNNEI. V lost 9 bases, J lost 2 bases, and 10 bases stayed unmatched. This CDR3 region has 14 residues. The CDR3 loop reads CASTGLAVTYEQYF. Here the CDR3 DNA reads TGTGCCAGTACGGGTCTAGCGGTGACCTACGAGCAGTACTTC.

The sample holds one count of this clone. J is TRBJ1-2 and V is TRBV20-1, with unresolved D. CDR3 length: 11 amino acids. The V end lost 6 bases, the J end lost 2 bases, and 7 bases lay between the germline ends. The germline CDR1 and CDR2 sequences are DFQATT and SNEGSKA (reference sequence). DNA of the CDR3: TGCAGTGCCTACTGGAACTATGGCTACACCTTC. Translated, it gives CSAYWNYGYTF.

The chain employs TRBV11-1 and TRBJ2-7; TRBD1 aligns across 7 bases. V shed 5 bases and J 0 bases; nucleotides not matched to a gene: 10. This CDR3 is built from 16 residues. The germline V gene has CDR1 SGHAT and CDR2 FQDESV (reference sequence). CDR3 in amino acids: CASSPRLGTVSYEQYF. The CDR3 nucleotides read TGTGCCAGCAGCCCCCGCTTAGGGACAGTCTCCTACGAGCAGTACTTC.

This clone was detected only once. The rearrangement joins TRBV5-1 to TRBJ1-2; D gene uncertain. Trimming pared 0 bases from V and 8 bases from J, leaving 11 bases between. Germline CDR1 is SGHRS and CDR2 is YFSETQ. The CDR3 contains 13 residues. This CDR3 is CASSLEGSPGYTF. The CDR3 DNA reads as TGCGCCAGCAGCTTGGAGGGCAGCCCGGGCTACACCTTC.

CDR3 nucleotides: TGTGCCAGCACAAGGACTAGCGCCGAGCAGTACTTC. This translates into CASTRTSAEQYF. V usage is TRBV21-1 and J usage is TRBJ2-7; the DNA was not compared with TRBD2, the D call given in the table. TRBV21-1 constitutes a pseudogene. The CDR3 contains 12 residues.

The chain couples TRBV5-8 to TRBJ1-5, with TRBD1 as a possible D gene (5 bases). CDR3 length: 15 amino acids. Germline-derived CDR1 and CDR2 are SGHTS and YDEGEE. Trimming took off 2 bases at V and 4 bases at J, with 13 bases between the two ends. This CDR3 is CASSFRDLGNQPQHF. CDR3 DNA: TGTGCCAGCAGCTTTCGGGACTTGGGGAATCAGCCCCAGCATTTT.

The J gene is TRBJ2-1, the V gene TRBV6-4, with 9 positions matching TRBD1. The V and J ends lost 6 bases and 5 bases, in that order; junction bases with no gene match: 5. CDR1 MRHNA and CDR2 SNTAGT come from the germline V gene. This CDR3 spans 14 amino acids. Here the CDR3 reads CASSHRQGDNEQFF. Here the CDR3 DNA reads TGTGCCAGCAGCCACCGACAGGGGGACAATGAGCAGTTCTTC.